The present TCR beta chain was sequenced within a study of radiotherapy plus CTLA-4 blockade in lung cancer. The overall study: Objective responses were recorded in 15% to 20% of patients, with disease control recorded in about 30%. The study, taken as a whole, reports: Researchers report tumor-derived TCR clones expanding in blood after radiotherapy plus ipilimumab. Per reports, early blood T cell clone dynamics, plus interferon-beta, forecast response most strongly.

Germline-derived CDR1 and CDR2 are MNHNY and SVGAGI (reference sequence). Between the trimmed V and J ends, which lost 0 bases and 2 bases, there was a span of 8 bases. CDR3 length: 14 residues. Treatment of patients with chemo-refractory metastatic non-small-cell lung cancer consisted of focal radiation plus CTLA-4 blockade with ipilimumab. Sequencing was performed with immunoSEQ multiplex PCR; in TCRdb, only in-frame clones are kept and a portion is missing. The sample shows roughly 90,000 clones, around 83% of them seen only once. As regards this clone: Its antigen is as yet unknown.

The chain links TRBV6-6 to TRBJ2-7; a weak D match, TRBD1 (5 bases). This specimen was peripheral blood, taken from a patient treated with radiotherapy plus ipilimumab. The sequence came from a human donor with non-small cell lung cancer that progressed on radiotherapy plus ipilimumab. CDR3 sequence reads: CASSYSPGPYEQYV. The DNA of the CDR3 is TGTGCCAGCAGTTACTCCCCAGGGCCCTACGAGCAGTACGTC.